Each of the 7 T cell receptor beta chains below was sequenced from the same sample in a study of cytomegalovirus exposure and HLA in healthy donors. PCR employed 60 Vbeta and 13 Jbeta primers. The data were produced by immunoSEQ multiplex PCR, yet TCRdb's version contains in-frame clones alone and is incomplete. The top ten hold over 0.65% of the sample, which has about 220,000 clones, approximately 88% seen once. The sequencing sample was made of PBMCs. The receptors derive from a boy aged 2 to 9 in good health and CMV-seronegative.

The chain is built from TRBV10-3 and TRBJ2-7; 9 nucleotides agree with TRBD1. Trimming cost V 3 bases and J 2 bases; bases outside gene matches: 8. Germline CDR1 is ENHRY and CDR2 is SYGVKD. The CDR3 loop spans 16 amino acids. The CDR3 spells CAISEIGTGIPYEQYF. CDR3 DNA: TGTGCCATCAGTGAAATTGGGACAGGGATACCCTACGAGCAGTACTTC.

The chain uses TRBV6-1 and TRBJ1-2; 7 bases agree with TRBD1. V dropped 3 bases and J dropped 7; count of bases not matched to a gene: 8. The CDR3 runs to 14 residues. Germline lookup yields CDR1 MNHNS and CDR2 SASEGT. CDR3 sequence: CASSETGRIPGYTF. Here the CDR3 DNA reads TGTGCCAGCAGTGAGACAGGGAGGATTCCTGGCTACACCTTC.

This clone appeared a single time. This chain connects TRBV7-3 to TRBJ2-3; 10 positions match TRBD2. Per the germline V gene, CDR1 is SGHTA and CDR2 is FQGTGA. This CDR3 spans 15 amino acids. V gave up 2 bases and J gave up 3 bases; unmatched junction bases: 2. CDR3 loop: CASSLYSGGTDTQYF. CDR3 nucleotide sequence: TGTGCCAGCAGCTTATATAGCGGGGGGACAGATACGCAGTATTTT.

The J gene is TRBJ2-1, the V gene TRBV9; 7 bases agree with TRBD1. J was trimmed by 4 bases and V by 0 bases; bases with no gene match: 10. The CDR3 has 17 residues. Germline V gene data show CDR1 as SGDLS and CDR2 as YYNGEE. CDR3 protein: CASSVVAQGNVYNEQFF. As DNA, the CDR3 is TGTGCCAGCAGCGTAGTGGCACAGGGGAATGTATACAATGAGCAGTTCTTC.

This chain joins TRBV5-4 and TRBJ2-1, with a possible D match to TRBD2 (6 bases). V dropped 5 bases and J dropped 8 bases, with 23 bases sitting between them. The CDR3 has 16 residues. The germline V gene has CDR1 SGHNT and CDR2 YYREEE (reference sequence). The CDR3 protein is CASSPPGLILNDEQFF. For the CDR3, the DNA is TGTGCCAGCAGTCCTCCGGGACTCATTCTTAACGATGAGCAGTTCTTC.

A word on this clone: One end of the junction varies from germline; a read error may be responsible. The CDR3 DNA reads as TGTGCTAGCAGCTCTGGACAGGGTGTGGATGAGCAGTTCTTC. It codes for CASSSGQGVDEQFF. The genes are TRBV7-7 and TRBJ2-1; 8 positions agree with TRBD1. The CDR3 totals 14 residues. Germline V gives CDR1 SSHAT, CDR2 FNYEAQ (reference sequence).

CDR3 sequence: CASSLRVPQHF. The CDR3 nucleotides are TGTGCCAGCAGTTTAAGAGTGCCCCAGCATTTT. The J gene is TRBJ1-5, the V gene TRBV28; D is uncertain. Germline V gene sequence: CDR1 MDHEN, CDR2 SYDVKM. V shed 2 bases and J shed 9 bases, with 5 bases lying between them. There are 11 residues in the CDR3.